The 32 T cell receptor beta chains reported below all come from one sample, sequenced in a study of vaccination effects on CD4 cells after COVID-19. Assay: immunoSEQ multiplex PCR; the TCRdb copy retains only in-frame clones and omits some. The sample lists around 46,000 clones; 50% to 80% were seen once. Isolation of CD4+ T cells took place after approximately 10 days of culture. No antigen is known for these receptors. The specimen comprised CD4+ T cells from PBMCs cultured without peptide, sampled before COVID-19 vaccination. All receptors come from a human donor who received a COVID-19 vaccine.

The rearrangement links TRBV18 to TRBJ2-7; TRBD2 aligns across 13 bases. The CDR3 length is 14 residues. J gave up 7 bases and V 5 bases, and 5 bases lay outside the gene matches. Germline CDR1 is KGHSH and CDR2 is LQKENI. In DNA, the CDR3 is TGTGCCAGCTCAGCCGGGACTAGCGGGGTGGAGCAGTACTTC. It is translated as CASSAGTSGVEQYF.

The chain joins TRBV9 to TRBJ1-5; D uncertain. The ends were cut back, 0 bases at V and 5 bases at J, with 6 bases in the middle. Germline CDR1 is SGDLS and CDR2 is YYNGEE. This CDR3 is built from 13 residues. CDR3 sequence (DNA): TGTGCCAGCAGCGTAGACATTTATCAGCCCCAGCATTTT. This translates into CASSVDIYQPQHF.

The rearrangement uses TRBV7-9 and TRBJ2-7, with TRBD2 matching over 13 bases. CDR3 length: 14 amino acids. Trimming took 4 bases from V and 9 from J; bases not matched to a gene: 6. Germline V gene data show CDR1 as SEHNR and CDR2 as FQNEAQ (reference sequence). The DNA of the CDR3 is TGTGCCAGCAGCTGGACTAGCGGGGGAGGCGTGCAGTACTTC. Amino acid sequence: CASSWTSGGGVQYF. The whole variable domain, remainder taken from reference TRBV7-9 and TRBJ2-7, is DTGVSQNPRHKITKRGQNVTFRCDPISEHNRLYWYRQTLGQGPEFLTYFQNEAQLEKSRLLSDRFSAERPKGSFSTLEIQRTEQGDSAMYLCASSWTSGGGVQYFGPGTRLTVT.

This chain uses TRBV2 with TRBJ2-4; D might be TRBD1 or TRBD2, each matching 5 bases. The germline V gene has CDR1 SNHLY and CDR2 FYNNEI. V lost 6 bases to trimming and J lost 5 bases, with 11 bases between them. The CDR3 length is 13 residues. CDR3 in amino acids: CASSLGEQNIQYF. The CDR3 DNA is TGTGCCAGCAGCTTAGGGGAGCAAAACATTCAGTACTTC. Together with reference TRBV2 and TRBJ2-4, the CDR3 gives the full variable domain: EPEVTQTPSHQVTQMGQEVILRCVPISNHLYFYWYRQILGQKVEFLVSFYNNEISEKSEIFDDQFSVERPDGSNFTLKIRSTKLEDSAMYFCASSLGEQNIQYFGAGTRLSVL.

The chain is built from TRBV9 and TRBJ1-2; 7 bases are a match to TRBD1. CDR1 and CDR2 from the germline V gene are SGDLS and YYNGEE. CDR3 length equals 12 residues. V shed 5 bases, J shed 7 bases, and the junction held 5 bases outside the gene matches. The CDR3 DNA reads as TGTGCCAGCAGGACAGGGTCGGGTGGCTACACCTTC. Translating gives CASRTGSGGYTF. Full variable domain (outside the CDR3, taken from reference TRBV9 and TRBJ1-2): DSGVTQTPKHLITATGQRVTLRCSPRSGDLSVYWYQQSLDQGLQFLIQYYNGEERAKGNILERFSAQQFPDLHSELNLSSLELGDSALYFCASRTGSGGYTFGSGTRLTVV.

This chain links TRBV5-4 with TRBJ2-1; TRBD1 matches 7 bases. Germline CDR1 and CDR2: SGHNT and YYREEE (reference sequence). J was trimmed by 3 bases and V by 2 bases; bases with no gene match: 8. The CDR3 has 16 residues. The CDR3 DNA reads as TGTGCCAGCAGCTTACCCCCGACAGGGAGCTACAATGAGCAGTTCTTC. Its protein product is CASSLPPTGSYNEQFF.

The CDR3 coding sequence is TGTGCCAGCAGTGAAACGGAGACTAGCAGGACTTACAATGAGCAGTTCTTC. Translated: CASSETETSRTYNEQFF. J is TRBJ2-1 and V is TRBV25-1, with 7 bases that match TRBD2. CDR3 length equals 17 residues. The V and J ends lost 2 bases and 4 bases, in that order; junction bases with no gene match: 11. Per the germline V gene, CDR1 is MGHDK and CDR2 is SYGVNS.

This clone was observed once. The chain links TRBV5-5 to TRBJ2-1, with 7 bases that match TRBD2. Germline trimming cut 0 bases from V and 2 bases from J; bases unmatched to any gene: 5. The CDR3 covers 16 residues. Germline CDR1 reads SGHKS; CDR2 reads YYEKEE (reference sequence). CDR3 sequence (DNA): TGTGCCAGCAGCTTGGGCGGGAGTCTCCCCTACAATGAGCAGTTCTTC. Translated: CASSLGGSLPYNEQFF.

The chain is built from TRBV28 and TRBJ2-5; D gene uncertain. The CDR3 sequence is 11 residues long. Trimming took 3 bases from V and 6 from J, leaving 5 bases between them. Germline CDR1 MDHEN, CDR2 SYDVKM. CDR3 nucleotide sequence: TGTGCCAGCAGTTTTACACAGACCCAGTACTTC. It translates to CASSFTQTQYF.

This clone has just a few counts. The chain couples TRBV19 to TRBJ1-1, with 7 bases aligning to TRBD1. Germline V gene data show CDR1 as LNHDA and CDR2 as SQIVND (reference sequence). There are 17 residues in the CDR3. V dropped 1 base and J dropped 1; count of bases not matched to a gene: 9. The CDR3 nucleotides read TGTGCCAGTAGTATAGCCCGTAGGGGGCAGGGGAACACTGAAGCTTTCTTT. Residues: CASSIARRGQGNTEAFF.

A single count supports this clone. V usage is TRBV2 and J usage is TRBJ2-7; perhaps TRBD2 as D (5 bases). Looked up from germline, CDR1 is SNHLY and CDR2 is FYNNEI. The CDR3 totals 12 residues. V dropped 6 bases and J dropped 4 bases, with 10 bases sitting between them. CDR3 amino acids: CASREVGYEQYF. CDR3 DNA sequence: TGTGCCAGCAGGGAGGTGGGATACGAGCAGTACTTC.

This sequence joins TRBV7-8 and TRBJ2-7, with D perhaps matching TRBD2 (6 bases). The CDR3 consists of 16 residues. Germline V gene sequence: CDR1 SGHVS, CDR2 FQNEAQ. V was pared by 1 base and J by 2 bases, with 15 bases between. CDR3 bases: TGTGCCAGCAGCTTAGTGGAGGGAGACAGACCCTACGAGCAGTACTTC. This encodes CASSLVEGDRPYEQYF.

This chain connects TRBV20-1 to TRBJ1-1; no clear D gene. The CDR3 extends over 11 amino acids. Germline V gene sequence: CDR1 DFQATT, CDR2 SNEGSKA (reference sequence). V was pared by 5 bases and J by 0 bases, with 4 bases between. For the CDR3, the DNA is TGCAGTGCTCGGATGAACACTGAAGCTTTCTTT. It codes for CSARMNTEAFF.

V gene TRBV19 combines with J gene TRBJ1-2, with 8 bases identical to TRBD1. The trim removed 7 bases at V and 7 bases at J, leaving 11 bases unmatched. Germline-derived CDR1 and CDR2 are LNHDA and SQIVND (reference sequence). This CDR3 comprises 14 residues. The chain's CDR3 is CASTPSQGVVGYTF. As DNA, the CDR3 is TGTGCCAGTACCCCGTCACAGGGGGTGGTTGGCTACACCTTC.

The chain links TRBV7-2 to TRBJ1-2; a weak D match, TRBD1 (5 bases). Deletions cut 6 bases from V and 3 bases from J, with 11 bases between. This CDR3 spans 13 amino acids. Looked up from germline, CDR1 is SGHTA and CDR2 is FQGNSA. The CDR3: CASRTRVDYGYTF. CDR3 in DNA: TGTGCCAGCAGAACCAGGGTGGACTATGGCTACACCTTC.

The chain combines TRBV29-1 with TRBJ2-7; D might be TRBD1 or TRBD2, each matching 5 bases. V shed 6 bases and J shed 2 bases, with 17 bases lying between them. Looked up from germline, CDR1 is SQVTM and CDR2 is ANQGSEA. The CDR3 covers 14 residues. CDR3 in amino acids: CSVIGARGAYEQYF. The DNA of the CDR3 is TGCAGCGTCATAGGGGCCCGGGGCGCCTACGAGCAGTACTTC.

This rearrangement joins TRBV28 to TRBJ2-2; tentative D call: TRBD1 (6 bases). The ends were cut back, 7 bases at V and 4 bases at J, with 13 bases in the middle. Germline CDR1 is MDHEN and CDR2 is SYDVKM. The CDR3 has 14 residues. The CDR3 DNA reads TGTGCCAGCACAGGGGCAGGAGGCACCGGGGAGCTGTTTTTT. Its protein product is CASTGAGGTGELFF.

The rearrangement uses TRBV6-7 and TRBJ2-5; 7 positions match TRBD1. TRBV6-7 is labeled an ORF, and its function is uncertain. J gave up 9 bases and V 11 bases, and 9 bases lay outside the gene matches. This CDR3 has 11 residues. The CDR3: CAPEEGAPQYF. CDR3 DNA: TGTGCCCCGGAAGAGGGGGCCCCCCAGTACTTC.

The count of this clone is one. The chain recombines TRBV6-2 or TRBV6-3 with TRBJ2-5; D not certain. With 5 bases removed from V and 3 bases from J, the gap between germline ends came to 7 bases. This CDR3 comprises 12 residues. CDR1 is MNHEY, CDR2 SVGEGT, per germline. For the CDR3, the DNA is TGTGCCAGCAGTGACTGGAAAGAGACCCAGTACTTC. This codes for CASSDWKETQYF.

J is TRBJ2-3 and V is TRBV27; D remains unclear. Germline CDR1 and CDR2: MNHEY and SMNVEV (reference sequence). Trimming took off 2 bases at V and 0 bases at J, with 15 bases between the two ends. The CDR3 is made up of 17 amino acids. CDR3 nucleotides: TGTGCCAGCAGTTTAAGAATAGGTCGTACTAGCACAGATACGCAGTATTTT. This translates into CASSLRIGRTSTDTQYF.

This clone was seen more than once but under ten times. The chain has TRBV3-1 (or the pseudogene TRBV3-2) and TRBJ1-1, with 8 bases fitting TRBD1. The CDR3 length is 15 residues. Germline V gene sequence: CDR1 LGHDT, CDR2 YNNKEL (reference sequence). V lost 1 base, J lost 3 bases, and 4 bases stayed unmatched. The CDR3 coding sequence is TGTGCCAGCAGCCAAGGGGCAGGGGGCTACACTGAAGCTTTCTTT. Its protein product is CASSQGAGGYTEAFF.

The gene calls are TRBV2 and TRBJ2-3; maybe TRBD1 (6 bases). CDR3 length equals 17 residues. In germline, CDR1 is SNHLY, CDR2 FYNNEI. V was clipped by 1 base and J by 5 bases, with 19 bases between them. The CDR3 bases are TGTGCCAGCAGTGAAGGGGTTGGGCGGGCCAGGGGAGATACGCAGTATTTT. Amino acid sequence: CASSEGVGRARGDTQYF.

The chain joins TRBV4-3 to TRBJ1-5, with D possibly being TRBD1 (6 bases). The CDR3 has 15 residues. Germline V gene data show CDR1 as LGHNA and CDR2 as YSLEER. V lost 0 bases and J lost 9, with 15 bases in between. In DNA, the CDR3 is TGCGCCAGCAGCCAAGAGGTCGGGGGCCAATGGCCCCAGCATTTT. Translating it yields CASSQEVGGQWPQHF.

CDR3 loop: CASSLATGFYGYTF. The CDR3 DNA is TGCGCCAGCAGCTTGGCCACGGGGTTCTATGGCTACACCTTC. The V gene is TRBV5-1, the J gene TRBJ1-2; D unclear. V was cut by 0 bases and J by 4 bases, with 10 bases left in between. This CDR3 has 14 amino acids. Germline CDR1 SGHRS, CDR2 YFSETQ.

The chain recombines TRBV11-2 with TRBJ2-3, with D hard to call. Germline V gives CDR1 SGHAT, CDR2 FQNNGV. The CDR3 runs to 15 residues. Trimming shortened V by 5 bases and J by 2 bases, and 14 bases separated the two germline ends. CDR3 coding DNA: TGTGCCAGCAGCCCGGAGTTGGTTCCCACAGATACGCAGTATTTT. The encoded protein is CASSPELVPTDTQYF.

This clone was seen a handful of times. V gene TRBV3-1 (or the pseudogene TRBV3-2) combines with J gene TRBJ2-7, with 7 bases that match TRBD2. V dropped 4 bases and J dropped 5; count of bases not matched to a gene: 14. The V gene's germline CDR1 is LGHDT and CDR2 YNNKEL (reference sequence). The CDR3 is 16 amino acids. The CDR3 loop is CASSRISGGRADEQYF. In DNA form, the CDR3 reads TGTGCCAGCAGCCGTATTTCTGGCGGGAGAGCGGACGAGCAGTACTTC.

The chain combines TRBV6-5 with TRBJ2-7, with D possibly matching TRBD1 (5 bases). This CDR3 has 11 amino acids. CDR1 and CDR2 (germline): MNHEY, SVGAGI. With 6 bases removed from V and 5 bases from J, the gap between germline ends came to 8 bases. DNA for the CDR3: TGTGCCAGCAGGGCAGGGAACGAGCAGTACTTC. This codes for CASRAGNEQYF.

This chain joins TRBV6-1 and TRBJ2-7; 8 bases are shared with TRBD1. Trimming at V came to 4 bases and at J to 2 bases, leaving 7 bases not matched to a gene. There are 15 residues in the CDR3. The V gene's germline CDR1 is MNHNS and CDR2 SASEGT. The CDR3 DNA sequence: TGTGCCAGCAGTGCAGCGAGGACAGGGACCTACGAGCAGTACTTC. Amino acid sequence: CASSAARTGTYEQYF.

The V and J genes are TRBV9 and TRBJ2-1, with 11 bases aligning to TRBD2. This CDR3 region has 17 residues. With 0 bases clipped from V and 6 bases from J, the junction kept 8 bases outside the gene matches. Germline CDR1 is SGDLS and CDR2 is YYNGEE. For the CDR3, the DNA is TGTGCCAGCAGCGTAGAGGGTAGCGGGGGGGGTAGCAATGAGCAGTTCTTC. Translating it yields CASSVEGSGGGSNEQFF.

This clone turned up a few times. The rearrangement uses TRBV19 and TRBJ1-2; maybe TRBD1 (6 bases). The V end was cut by 4 bases, the J end by 5 bases, with 11 bases between. Per germline, CDR1 LNHDA and CDR2 SQIVND (reference sequence). The CDR3 sequence is 13 residues long. The CDR3 nucleotides read TGTGCCAGTAGTACGGGGGCACCGTATGGCTACACCTTC. Translated, it gives CASSTGAPYGYTF.

The V gene is TRBV2, the J gene TRBJ1-4; tentative D call: TRBD1 (6 bases). The CDR3 has 14 residues. The ends were cut back, 6 bases at V and 14 bases at J, with 22 bases in the middle. From germline, CDR1 is SNHLY and CDR2 FYNNEI. CDR3 protein: CASRLEQGSEKLFF. Here the CDR3 DNA reads TGTGCCAGCAGGCTCGAACAGGGCTCTGAGAAGCTGTTTTTT.

This chain joins TRBV18 and TRBJ1-2; D is possibly TRBD1 (5 bases). Per germline, CDR1 KGHSH and CDR2 LQKENI. With 0 bases removed from V and 7 bases from J, the gap between germline ends came to 24 bases. The CDR3 consists of 18 residues. The CDR3 nucleotides read TGTGCCAGCTCACCACCGAGCGAGCAGGGAGATTCTTTCGGTGGCTACACCTTC. This encodes CASSPPSEQGDSFGGYTF.